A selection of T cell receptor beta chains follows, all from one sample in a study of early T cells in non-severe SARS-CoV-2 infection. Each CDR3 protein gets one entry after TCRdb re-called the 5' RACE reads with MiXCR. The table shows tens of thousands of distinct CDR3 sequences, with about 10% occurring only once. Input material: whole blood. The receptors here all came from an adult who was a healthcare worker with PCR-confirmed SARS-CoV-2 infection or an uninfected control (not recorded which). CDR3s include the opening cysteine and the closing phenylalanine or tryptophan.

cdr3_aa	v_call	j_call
CASSEGLGTEAFF	TRBV6-6	TRBJ1-1
CANSPTPSGGVLGEQFF	TRBV18	TRBJ2-1
CSARVSGRAHEQYF	TRBV20-1	TRBJ2-7
CASSLTDRQETQYF	TRBV28	TRBJ2-5
CASSLAIQNEQFF	TRBV5-1	TRBJ2-1
CASSVDPRSVYNEQFF	TRBV9	TRBJ2-1
CASRNRGPRFSYNEQFF	TRBV6-1	TRBJ2-1
CASTHGGRSNYGYTF	TRBV6-6	TRBJ1-2
CASSPQDGNEKLFF	TRBV18	TRBJ1-4
CASSLEGGSTDTQYF	TRBV7-9	TRBJ2-3
CASSLRRGGLTDTQYF	TRBV7-2	TRBJ2-3
CASSQRTGAYNEQFF	TRBV5-4	TRBJ2-1
CATSDPSGPATGELFF	TRBV24-1	TRBJ2-2
CASGLPALTEAFF	TRBV12-5	TRBJ1-1
CASSYRGTQPQHF	TRBV6-2/TRBV6-3	TRBJ1-5
CASSPLSETRSENTIYF	TRBV18	TRBJ1-3
CSVAGLTGTEAFF	TRBV29-1	TRBJ1-1
CASSPGGLYQETQYF	TRBV7-8	TRBJ2-5
CASSLAGNYGYTF	TRBV7-2	TRBJ1-2
CATTHVNTEAFF	TRBV6-1	TRBJ1-1
CGTRVSTDTQYF	TRBV7-9	TRBJ2-3
CASSFGQGNTGELFF	TRBV5-1	TRBJ2-2
CASSSPRGSAGNEQFF	TRBV7-2	TRBJ2-1
CASSPRGGYEQYF	TRBV12-3/TRBV12-4	TRBJ2-7
CSARDSRADETQYF	TRBV20-1	TRBJ2-5
CASSFSAGDTEAFF	TRBV5-1	TRBJ1-1
CASSLQQGQRTSTDTQYF	TRBV7-8	TRBJ2-3
CSARASAIQPQHF	TRBV20-1	TRBJ1-5
CASSYGPTDRSYEQYF	TRBV6-2/TRBV6-3	TRBJ2-7
CASTRLPPPLHF	TRBV12-3/TRBV12-4	TRBJ1-6
CASSLSRDTAFF	TRBV7-2	TRBJ1-1
CASSPGTGNYNEQFF	TRBV12-3/TRBV12-4	TRBJ2-1
CASSLLGRGAKNIQYF	TRBV3-1	TRBJ2-4